This T cell receptor (beta chain) comes out of a study of CD8+ T cells in alopecia areata. In regard to this clone: Its antigen is currently unknown.

TCR sequencing used cDNA made by reverse transcription of extracted RNA. Assay used: immunoSEQ multiplex PCR; TCRdb lists only in-frame clones, some missing. The repertoire has some 160,000 clones, approximately 56% of them found once; the top ten carry 36%. Study-level points and caveats: Higher clonality and more expanded CD8+ clones appeared in lesional than normal scalp. Against the mouse data, patients shared TCRs less clearly, possibly for HLA reasons.

The clonotype comes from a human donor in good health. Material: CD8+ T cells sorted from blood.

The CDR3 here is CSVVGGGNQQFF. The CDR3 DNA reads as TGCAGCGTTGTAGGGGGAGGGAATCAGCAGTTCTTC. V gene TRBV29-1 combines with J gene TRBJ2-1, with D maybe TRBD2 (7 bases). The V and J ends lost 4 bases and 11 bases respectively, with 15 bases between them. Germline V CDR1 and CDR2: SQVTM, ANQGSEA. The CDR3 is 12 amino acids.